This section outlines one T cell receptor beta chain sequence together with its context. This CDR3 is 17 amino acids long. The germline V gene encodes CDR1 LGHNA and CDR2 YSLEER. The V and J ends lost 0 bases and 4 bases respectively, with 19 bases between them. This entry is derived from a study of blood T cell repertoires in COVID-19. TCRdb's table, derived via immunoSEQ multiplex PCR, lists solely in-frame clones and lacks some. The table lists 200,000 to 300,000 clones, 80% to 85% of them singletons, with roughly an eighth in the top ten. V and J are TRBV4-3 and TRBJ2-7; tentatively, D is TRBD2 (7 bases). This TCR was sampled from a woman in her fifties or sixties with active or convalescent COVID-19. The sequenced sample was peripheral blood. CDR3 DNA sequence: TGCGCCAGCAGCCAAGATTGGGGGGGGGCGGACTTATACGAGCAGTACTTC. Its protein product is CASSQDWGGADLYEQYF.